The 9 T cell receptor beta chains below come from one sample, sequenced in a study of regulatory T cells in long-lasting Graves disease. According to the study, TCR beta libraries were built with iRepertoire HTBI primers and CDR3-region Arm-PCR. TCRdb analysed the multiplex PCR reads with MiXCR anew, one entry per CDR3 protein. The sample carries under 300,000 distinct CDR3 sequences, roughly a fifth recorded once. Time point in this sample: newly diagnosed GD, antithyroid drugs for less than 3 months. Following extraction of RNA from PBMCs, that RNA was used to make the TCR library. The sequencing here drew on peripheral blood mononuclear cells (PBMCs), taken at new diagnosis, from a patient treated with antithyroid drugs. The receptors shown here come from a female donor with Graves disease.

This sequence joins TRBV4-2 and TRBJ1-1; D perhaps matches TRBD1 (5 bases). Trimming cost V 3 bases and J 0 bases, with 11 bases left between them. This CDR3 has 15 residues. Germline V lookup: CDR1 LGHNA, CDR2 YNFKEQ. CDR3 coding DNA: TGTGCCAGCAGCCAGGGGGGTCGCATGAACACTGAAGCTTTCTTT. Translation: CASSQGGRMNTEAFF.

This clonotype was recorded at least ten times. Relative to the germline gene, one junction end is altered; a read error may explain this. V gene TRBV7-6 combines with J gene TRBJ2-1; D call uncertain. The germline V gene has CDR1 SGHVS and CDR2 FNYEAQ. The CDR3 is 11 residues long. The CDR3 region is CASSAGNEQSF. The CDR3 nucleotides are TGTGCCAGCTCAGCCGGTAATGAGCAGTCCTTC.

The chain is built from TRBV2 and TRBJ2-7, with 9 bases that match TRBD1. J gave up 2 bases and V 3 bases, and 11 bases lay outside the gene matches. The V gene's germline CDR1 is SNHLY and CDR2 FYNNEI. This CDR3 contains 17 residues. CDR3 DNA sequence: TGTGCCAGCAGTGACACAGGGGGCGGCGGGGTCGCCTACGAGCAGTACTTC. Its protein product is CASSDTGGGGVAYEQYF.

This clonotype was observed at least ten times. The gene calls are TRBV11-3 and TRBJ2-1; D is unresolved. V shed 5 bases and J shed 5 bases, with 4 bases lying between them. The germline CDR1 and CDR2 sequences are SGHNT and YENEEA. The CDR3 spans 11 residues. The CDR3 sequence is CASSVNNEQFF. In DNA, the CDR3 is TGTGCCAGCAGCGTCAACAATGAGCAGTTCTTC.

This clonotype appeared many times. The rearrangement links TRBV2 to TRBJ1-2; unclear D gene. Trimming left V 8 bases short and J 0 bases short, with 7 bases between. This CDR3 has 12 amino acids. Germline V gene sequence: CDR1 SNHLY, CDR2 FYNNEI. Written as DNA, the CDR3 is TGTGCCAGCGCTACAACTAACTATGGCTACACCTTC. It is translated as CASATTNYGYTF.

V and J are TRBV19 and TRBJ2-1; the match to TRBD2 covers 9 bases. The CDR3 runs 17 residues. Germline assignment: CDR1 LNHDA and CDR2 SQIVND (reference sequence). Germline trimming cut 6 bases from V and 4 bases from J; bases unmatched to any gene: 13. The CDR3 DNA sequence: TGTGCCAGTAGACCGACTAGCGGAGGAGTCCTATACAATGAGCAGTTCTTC. This encodes CASRPTSGGVLYNEQFF.

This clonotype was observed many times. The chain carries TRBV20-1 and TRBJ2-3, with D unresolved. Germline V lookup: CDR1 DFQATT, CDR2 SNEGSKA (reference sequence). V was trimmed by 5 bases and J by 2 bases, leaving 11 bases between them. This CDR3 is 13 amino acids long. CDR3 bases: TGCAGTGCTTGGGGTTATTCCACAGATACGCAGTATTTT. Translated, it gives CSAWGYSTDTQYF.

This clonotype was seen at least ten times. This chain links TRBV10-3 with TRBJ2-3; TRBD1 is a possible D gene (5 bases). This CDR3 spans 14 amino acids. Germline CDR1 reads ENHRY; CDR2 reads SYGVKD. The germline V and J ends were trimmed by 7 bases and 4 bases, with 15 bases remaining between them. The CDR3 coding sequence is TGTGCCATCACAGGACAAGGGCGCGCAGATACGCAGTATTTT. Protein sequence: CAITGQGRADTQYF.

Points on this clonotype: This may come from a read error, since a much larger clone is one base off. This chain uses TRBV20-1 with TRBJ2-5; 8 bases line up with TRBD2. The J call is uncertain, as TRBJ2-7 better fits the DNA end. The CDR3 length is 15 residues. Germline-derived CDR1 and CDR2 are DFQATT and SNEGSKA (reference sequence). As DNA, the CDR3 is TGCAGTGCTACTACTCCGAGCGGGAGCTCCTACGAGCAGTACTTC. As protein: CSATTPSGSSYEQYF.